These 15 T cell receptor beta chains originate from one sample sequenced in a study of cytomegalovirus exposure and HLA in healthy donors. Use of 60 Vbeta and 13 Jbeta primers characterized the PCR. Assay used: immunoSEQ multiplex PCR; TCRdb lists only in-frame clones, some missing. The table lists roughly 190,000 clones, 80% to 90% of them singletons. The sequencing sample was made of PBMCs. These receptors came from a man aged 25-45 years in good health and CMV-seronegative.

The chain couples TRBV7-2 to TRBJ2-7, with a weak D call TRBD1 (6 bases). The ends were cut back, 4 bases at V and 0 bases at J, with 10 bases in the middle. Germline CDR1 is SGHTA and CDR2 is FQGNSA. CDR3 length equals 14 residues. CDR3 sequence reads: CASSSTGSSYEQYF. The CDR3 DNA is TGTGCCAGCAGCTCCACAGGGAGCTCCTACGAGCAGTACTTC.

CDR3 sequence reads: CASSLGGGAGEQFF. In DNA form, the CDR3 reads TGTGCCAGCAGCTTGGGCGGGGGCGCGGGTGAGCAGTTCTTC. The gene calls are TRBV5-6 and TRBJ2-1, with D maybe TRBD2 (7 bases). Between the trimmed V and J ends, which lost 0 bases and 9 bases, there was a span of 13 bases. CDR1 and CDR2 (germline): SGHDT, YYEEEE. The CDR3 is 14 residues long.

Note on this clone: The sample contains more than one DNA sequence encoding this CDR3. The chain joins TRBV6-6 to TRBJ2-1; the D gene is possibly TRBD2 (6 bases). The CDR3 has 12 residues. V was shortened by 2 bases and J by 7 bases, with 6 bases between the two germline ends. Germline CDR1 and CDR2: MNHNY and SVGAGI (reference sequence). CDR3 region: CASSYGGNEQFF. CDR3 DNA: TGTGCCAGCAGTTACGGGGGGAATGAGCAGTTCTTC.

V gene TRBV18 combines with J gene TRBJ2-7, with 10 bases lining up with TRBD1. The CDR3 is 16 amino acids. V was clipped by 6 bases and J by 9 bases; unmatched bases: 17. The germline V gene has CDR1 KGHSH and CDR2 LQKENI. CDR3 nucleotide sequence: TGTGCCAGCTCCCTATCAGGGACAGGGGCCTTTGCTGGGCAGTACTTC. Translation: CASSLSGTGAFAGQYF.

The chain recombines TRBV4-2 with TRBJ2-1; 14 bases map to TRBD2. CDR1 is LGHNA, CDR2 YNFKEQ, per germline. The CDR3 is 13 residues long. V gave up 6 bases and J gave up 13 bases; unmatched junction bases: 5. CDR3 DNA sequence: TGTGCCAGCAGGGAGACTAGCGGGAGGGCCCAGTTCTTC. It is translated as CASRETSGRAQFF.

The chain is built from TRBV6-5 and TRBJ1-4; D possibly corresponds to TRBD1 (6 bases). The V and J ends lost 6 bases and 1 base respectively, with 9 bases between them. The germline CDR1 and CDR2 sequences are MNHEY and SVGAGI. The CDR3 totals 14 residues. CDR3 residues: CASRMDRTNEKLFF. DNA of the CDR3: TGTGCCAGCAGGATGGACAGAACTAATGAAAAACTGTTTTTT.

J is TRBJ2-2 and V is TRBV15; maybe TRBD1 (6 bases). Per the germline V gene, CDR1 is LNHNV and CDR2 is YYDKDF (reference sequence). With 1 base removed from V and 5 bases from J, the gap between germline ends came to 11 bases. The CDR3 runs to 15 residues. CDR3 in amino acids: CATSRGGHGTGELFF. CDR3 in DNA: TGTGCCACCAGCAGAGGGGGACACGGGACCGGGGAGCTGTTTTTT.

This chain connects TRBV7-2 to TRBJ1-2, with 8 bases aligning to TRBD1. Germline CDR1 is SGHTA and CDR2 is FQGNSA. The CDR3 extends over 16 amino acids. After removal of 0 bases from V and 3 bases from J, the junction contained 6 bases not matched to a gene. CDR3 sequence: CASSLAVGTGYYGYTF. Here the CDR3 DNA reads TGTGCCAGCAGCTTAGCGGTAGGGACAGGATACTATGGCTACACCTTC.

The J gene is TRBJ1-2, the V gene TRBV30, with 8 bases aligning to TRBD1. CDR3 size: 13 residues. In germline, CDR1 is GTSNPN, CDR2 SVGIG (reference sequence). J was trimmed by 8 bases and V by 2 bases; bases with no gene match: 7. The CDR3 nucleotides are TGTGCCTGGAGTCAGGACAGGGTCCGAGGCTACACCTTC. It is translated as CAWSQDRVRGYTF. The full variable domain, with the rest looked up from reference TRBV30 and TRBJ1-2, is SQTIHQWPATLVQPVGSPLSLECTVEGTSNPNLYWYRQAAGRGLQLLFYSVGIGQISSEVPQNLSASRPQDRQFILSSKKLLLSDSGFYLCAWSQDRVRGYTFGSGTRLTVV.

This CDR3 is CASFSGTSGGLLQYF. In nucleotides, the CDR3 is TGTGCCAGCTTTTCCGGGACTAGCGGGGGGTTACTACAGTATTTT. J is TRBJ2-3 and V is TRBV2, with 15 positions matching TRBD2. Unmatched junction bases numbered 12, after V lost 8 bases and J lost 12 bases. The CDR3 contains 15 residues. Germline V lookup: CDR1 SNHLY, CDR2 FYNNEI.

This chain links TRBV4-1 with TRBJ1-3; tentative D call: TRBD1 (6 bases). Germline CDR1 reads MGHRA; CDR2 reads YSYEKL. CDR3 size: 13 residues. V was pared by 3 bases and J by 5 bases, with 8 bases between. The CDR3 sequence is CASSQGGRNTIYF. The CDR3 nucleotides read TGCGCCAGCAGCCAGGGGGGGCGAAACACCATATATTTT.

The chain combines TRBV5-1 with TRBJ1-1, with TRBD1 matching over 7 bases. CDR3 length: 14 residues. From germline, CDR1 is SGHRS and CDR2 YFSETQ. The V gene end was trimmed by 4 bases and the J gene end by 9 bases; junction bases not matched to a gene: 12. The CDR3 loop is CASSDTGATSQAFF. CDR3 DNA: TGCGCCAGCAGCGATACAGGGGCAACCAGCCAAGCTTTCTTT. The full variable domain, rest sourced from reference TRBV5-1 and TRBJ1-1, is KAGVTQTPRYLIKTRGQQVTLSCSPISGHRSVSWYQQTPGQGLQFLFEYFSETQRNKGNFPGRFSGRQFSNSRSEMNVSTLELGDSALYLCASSDTGATSQAFFGQGTRLTVV.

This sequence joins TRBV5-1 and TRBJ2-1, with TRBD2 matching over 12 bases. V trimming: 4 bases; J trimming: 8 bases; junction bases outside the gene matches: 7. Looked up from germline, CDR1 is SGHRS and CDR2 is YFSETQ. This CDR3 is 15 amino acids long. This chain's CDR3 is CASSLTTSGRDEQFF. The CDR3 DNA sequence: TGCGCCAGCAGCCTTACGACTAGCGGGAGAGATGAGCAGTTCTTC. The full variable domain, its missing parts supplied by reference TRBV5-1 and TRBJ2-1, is KAGVTQTPRYLIKTRGQQVTLSCSPISGHRSVSWYQQTPGQGLQFLFEYFSETQRNKGNFPGRFSGRQFSNSRSEMNVSTLELGDSALYLCASSLTTSGRDEQFFGPGTRLTVL.

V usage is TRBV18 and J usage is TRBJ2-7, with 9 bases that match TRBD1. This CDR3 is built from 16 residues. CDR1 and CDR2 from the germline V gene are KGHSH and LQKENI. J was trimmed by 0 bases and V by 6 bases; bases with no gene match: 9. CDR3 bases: TGTGCCAGCTCTCAAGGGACAGGGCTGAACTCCTACGAGCAGTACTTC. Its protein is CASSQGTGLNSYEQYF.

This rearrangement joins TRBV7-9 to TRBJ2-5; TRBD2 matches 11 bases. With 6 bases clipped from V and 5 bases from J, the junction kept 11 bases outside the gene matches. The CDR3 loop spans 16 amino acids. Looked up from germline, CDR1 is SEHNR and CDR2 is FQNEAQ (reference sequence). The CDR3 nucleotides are TGTGCCAGCAGTCCTACAGTAGCGGGGGGGACCGAGACCCAGTACTTC. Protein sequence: CASSPTVAGGTETQYF.